This entry lists 28 T cell receptor beta chains sequenced from one sample in a study of tumor-infiltrating lymphocytes in primary liver carcinoma. Unsorted whole blood supplied the blood RNA, and germline DNA was isolated too. From around 0.5 ug of total RNA, TCR beta-specific cDNA was reverse-transcribed using a constant-region primer. A slightly modified ARM-PCR protocol with three nested multiplex PCR rounds produced these TCR beta libraries. It was with TRBV1-TRBV30 forward primers and a C-beta reverse primer that the first two PCR rounds were run, at roughly 11 cycles each. TCRdb reprocessed the multiplex PCR reads via MiXCR and lists one record per CDR3 protein. Counted here are fewer than 400,000 distinct CDR3 sequences, 60% to 80% occurring once; the ten biggest clones make up around 9.5%. Source material: peripheral blood. These receptors were obtained from a man between 35 and 55 years old with primary liver carcinoma and hepatitis B virus infection.

Concerning this clonotype: Mismatch with germline at one junction end may stem from a read error. The J gene is TRBJ2-1, the V gene TRBV4-1; 13 nucleotides align to TRBD2. This CDR3 contains 18 residues. CDR1 is MGHRA and CDR2 is YSYEKL in the germline V gene. CDR3 amino acids: CTRSHNTPGLAGNNEQFF. In DNA form, the CDR3 reads TGCACCAGAAGCCATAATACGCCGGGACTAGCGGGAAACAATGAGCAGTTCTTC.

As to this clonotype: Its ends do not fully match the called genes, so a read error is possible. The V call is TRBV6-5, the J call TRBJ2-7; the D is unclear. Germline V gives CDR1 MNHEY, CDR2 SVGAGI. This CDR3 is built from 11 residues. The CDR3 protein is CVSSLGREQYF. CDR3 nucleotides: TGTGTCAGCAGTTTGGGTCGCGAGCAGTACTTC.

This clonotype came up once. The chain has TRBV6-6 and TRBJ1-5; 8 positions agree with TRBD1. The length of the CDR3 is 15 residues. CDR1 MNHNY and CDR2 SVGAGI come from the germline V gene (reference sequence). For the CDR3, the DNA is TGTTTCAGCAGTGCGCTGACAGGGGCTAATCAGCCCCAGCATTTT. It codes for CFSSALTGANQPQHF.

The count of this clonotype is one. One end of the junction is discordant with germline, which a read error may explain. This chain uses TRBV6-5 with TRBJ2-7, with D perhaps TRBD2 (5 bases). CDR3 length: 15 amino acids. The germline V gene encodes CDR1 MNHEY and CDR2 SVGAGI. CDR3 amino acids: CASRQRGTRGYEQHF. CDR3 DNA sequence: TGTGCCAGCAGGCAACGGGGAACAAGAGGCTACGAGCAGCACTTC.

The chain carries TRBV12-3 or TRBV12-4 and TRBJ2-2, with TRBD1 matching over 7 bases. Losses at the gene ends were 6 bases for V and 4 bases for J; bases not matched to a gene: 11. This CDR3 has 16 residues. The CDR3 loop reads CASRPQGPLGTGELFF. As DNA, the CDR3 is TGTGCCAGCAGACCACAGGGGCCGCTGGGCACCGGGGAGCTGTTTTTT.

The table lists this clonotype with a count of one. The chain uses TRBV30 and TRBJ2-2, with D tentatively TRBD2 (5 bases). Germline loops: CDR1 GTSNPN, CDR2 SVGIG (reference sequence). The CDR3 extends over 13 amino acids. The CDR3 protein is CVLARGWAGELFF. CDR3 nucleotide sequence: TGTGTTCTTGCACGAGGGTGGGCCGGGGAGCTGTTTTTT.

For this clonotype: Just one base apart from a much larger clone, this may be a read error. The chain carries TRBV4-2 and TRBJ2-1, with D hard to call. The CDR3 loop spans 12 amino acids. The V end was cut by 1 base, the J end by 11 bases, with 9 bases between. Germline V gene lookup returns CDR1 LGHNA and CDR2 YNFKEQ. The CDR3 DNA reads TGTGCCAGCAGCCAAGCTAGGGATAAGCAGTTCTTC. Translated: CASSQARDKQFF.

CDR3 residues: CASTTVGAGYGYTF. The DNA for the CDR3 is TGTGCCAGCACAACCGTGGGTGCTGGCTATGGCTACACCTTC. The gene calls are TRBV6-1 and TRBJ1-2, with D hard to call. The CDR3 covers 14 residues. Germline CDR1 is MNHNS and CDR2 is SASEGT. The germline V and J ends were trimmed by 7 bases and 4 bases, with 16 bases remaining between them.

As for this clonotype: This could be a read error, since a much larger clone is one nucleotide away. This chain joins TRBV6-6 and TRBJ2-7, with a possible D match to TRBD1 (5 bases). The V end was cut by 2 bases, the J end by 5 bases, with 19 bases between. Per the germline V gene, CDR1 is MNHNY and CDR2 is SVGAGI (reference sequence). The length of the CDR3 is 16 residues. CDR3 in amino acids: CASSYHRGESTHEQYF. The DNA for the CDR3 is TGTGCCAGCAGTTACCATAGGGGTGAGAGCACCCACGAGCAGTACTTC.

J is TRBJ2-2 and V is TRBV6-5; TRBD1 agrees at 12 bases. This CDR3 has 14 amino acids. CDR1 and CDR2 from the germline V gene are MNHEY and SVGAGI. V shed 7 bases, J shed 8 bases, and the junction held 5 bases outside the gene matches. The chain's CDR3 is CASTPGQGAGELFF. CDR3 in DNA: TGTGCCAGCACTCCGGGACAGGGGGCTGGGGAGCTGTTTTTT.

The chain has TRBV20-1 and TRBJ2-1, with 9 bases that match TRBD2. The germline gives CDR1 DFQATT, CDR2 SNEGSKA (reference sequence). V shed 0 bases, J shed 7 bases, and the junction held 19 bases outside the gene matches. The CDR3 loop spans 19 amino acids. CDR3 bases: TGCAGTGCTAGAGACCCTAGGGAGATAGGCGGGAGGGCTTGGAATGAGCAGTTCTTC. Residues: CSARDPREIGGRAWNEQFF.

With regard to this clonotype: Germline is not matched at one junction end, which may reflect a read error. V gene TRBV28 combines with J gene TRBJ2-1, with D perhaps TRBD2 (6 bases). The CDR3 is 16 amino acids. Per germline, CDR1 MDHEN and CDR2 SYDVKM. CDR3 in DNA: TGTACCAGCAGTTTATTGGCGGGGTTCTCCTACAATGAGCAGTTCTTC. Its translation: CTSSLLAGFSYNEQFF.

In this sample, this clonotype turned up a few times. CDR3 residues: CASSPSSLEETQYF. CDR3 nucleotide sequence: TGTGCCAGCAGCCCAAGTAGTCTAGAAGAGACCCAGTACTTC. The chain joins TRBV28 to TRBJ2-5; unclear D gene. V lost 6 bases and J lost 3, with 14 bases in between. This CDR3 comprises 14 residues. Germline V CDR1 and CDR2: MDHEN, SYDVKM.

A single count supports this clonotype. Being one base from a much bigger clone, this may be a read error. The chain is built from TRBV4-2 and TRBJ2-5; D unresolved. This CDR3 region has 15 residues. Germline V gene data show CDR1 as LGHNA and CDR2 as YNFKEQ. V was pared by 1 base and J by 5 bases, with 14 bases between. The CDR3 DNA follows: TGTGCCAGCAGCCAAGCCCCTAGAGTAGGGGAGACCCAGTACTTC. It yields the protein CASSQAPRVGETQYF.

Concerning this clonotype itself: The junction shows a germline mismatch at one end, possibly a read error. This chain connects TRBV5-4 to TRBJ2-2; 7 bases line up with TRBD1. Germline assignment: CDR1 SGHNT and CDR2 YYREEE (reference sequence). The CDR3 has 15 residues. The CDR3 protein is CASSSETGHTGEPFF. The DNA for the CDR3 is TGTGCCAGCAGCTCTGAGACAGGGCACACCGGGGAGCCGTTTTTT.

The chain employs TRBV7-9 and TRBJ2-2; D gene ambiguous. This CDR3 has 17 amino acids. The V end lost 4 bases, the J end lost 2 bases, and 17 bases lay between the germline ends. CDR1 and CDR2 (germline): SEHNR, FQNEAQ (reference sequence). CDR3 amino acids: CASSYSGPGSNTGELFF. CDR3 DNA sequence: TGTGCCAGCAGCTACAGTGGTCCCGGGTCAAACACCGGGGAGCTGTTTTTT.

The gene calls are TRBV12-3 or TRBV12-4 and TRBJ2-5, with TRBD1 as a possible D gene (5 bases). The CDR3 spans 12 residues. Trimming left V 6 bases short and J 9 bases short, with 14 bases between. CDR3 nucleotide sequence: TGTGCCAGCAGCCTGACAGTGGCCGCCCAGTACTTC. It is translated as CASSLTVAAQYF.

This clonotype was counted only a few times. This sequence may be a read error, since a much larger clone differs from it by one base. The gene calls are TRBV12-3 or TRBV12-4 and TRBJ2-3; no definite D call. The CDR3 has 11 amino acids. CDR3 sequence: CACSFLDTQYF. The CDR3 nucleotides are TGTGCCTGCAGTTTTTTAGATACGCAGTATTTT.

V gene TRBV24-1 combines with J gene TRBJ1-5, with D maybe TRBD1 (5 bases). Germline CDR1 reads KGHDR; CDR2 reads SFDVKD. V was cut by 5 bases and J by 1 base, with 11 bases left in between. The length of the CDR3 is 15 residues. CDR3 sequence (DNA): TGTGCCACCAGTGCGGGGGTGGGGAGCAATCAGCCCCAGCATTTT. It specifies CATSAGVGSNQPQHF.

Comments on this clonotype: One junction end does not reproduce the germline sequence, and a read error may be involved. The CDR3 region has the DNA TGTGTCATCAGTGATCTAGCGGCCACCGGGGAGCTGTTTTTT. Amino acids: CVISDLAATGELFF. The chain carries TRBV10-3 and TRBJ2-2; 7 bases map to TRBD2. CDR3 length equals 14 residues. The germline CDR1 and CDR2 sequences are ENHRY and SYGVKD.

This clonotype came up once. The chain combines TRBV30 with TRBJ2-2; D gene ambiguous. The CDR3 totals 14 residues. The V gene's germline CDR1 is GTSNPN and CDR2 SVGIG (reference sequence). V was pared by 3 bases and J by 3 bases, with 11 bases between. The CDR3 nucleotides read TGTGCCTGGAGAGTTTTAGTGGACACCGGGGAGCTGTTTTTT. Residues: CAWRVLVDTGELFF. The full variable domain, its missing parts supplied by reference TRBV30 and TRBJ2-2, is SQTIHQWPATLVQPVGSPLSLECTVEGTSNPNLYWYRQAAGRGLQLLFYSVGIGQISSEVPQNLSASRPQDRQFILSSKKLLLSDSGFYLCAWRVLVDTGELFFGEGSRLTVL.

On this clonotype itself: A much larger clone differs from this one at a single base, so this may be a read error. V usage is TRBV29-1 and J usage is TRBJ2-7, with 11 bases identical to TRBD1. Trimming took 4 bases from V and 3 from J; bases not matched to a gene: 5. The CDR3 totals 14 residues. CDR1 is SQVTM and CDR2 is ANQGSEA in the germline V gene. CDR3 in amino acids: CSVGTGTGGYEQYF. CDR3 in DNA: TGCAGCGTTGGAACCGGGACAGGGGGCTACGAGCAGTACTTC.

The chain combines TRBV4-2 with TRBJ2-7; D may be TRBD1 (7 bases). The CDR3 has 14 residues. V shed 0 bases and J shed 7 bases, with 13 bases lying between them. Germline loops: CDR1 LGHNA, CDR2 YNFKEQ. CDR3 nucleotides: TGTGCCAGCAGCCAAGATCCAGGGGGGAGGGAGCAGTACTTC. Residues: CASSQDPGGREQYF.

The chain has TRBV6-6 and TRBJ2-7; perhaps D is TRBD1 or TRBD2 (6 bases each). The length of the CDR3 is 13 residues. Germline-derived CDR1 and CDR2 are MNHNY and SVGAGI (reference sequence). Between the trimmed V and J ends, which lost 6 bases and 2 bases, there was a span of 11 bases. The CDR3 DNA is TGTGCCAGCAGCCCGGGGGACACCTACGAGCAGTACTTC. Translating gives CASSPGDTYEQYF.

A remark on this clonotype: A read error is possible here, since a much larger clone lies one base away. J is TRBJ2-1 and V is TRBV29-1; D remains unclear. Germline-derived CDR1 and CDR2 are SQVTM and ANQGSEA. The CDR3 consists of 14 residues. The CDR3 protein is CSVEVARNYNEQSF. The CDR3 bases are TGCAGCGTTGAAGTTGCTAGAAACTACAATGAGCAGTCCTTC.

This clonotype was recorded at least ten times. V is TRBV12-3 or TRBV12-4 and J is TRBJ2-2; TRBD2 aligns across 7 bases. With V trimmed by 7 bases and J by 3 bases, 11 bases remained unmatched. This CDR3 spans 16 amino acids. This CDR3 reads CASNLVPGGHTGELFF. In DNA, the CDR3 is TGTGCCAGCAACCTGGTCCCGGGGGGACACACCGGGGAGCTGTTTTTT.

The count of this clonotype is one. Relative to the germline gene, one junction end is altered; a read error may explain this. This sequence joins TRBV28 and TRBJ1-3; D is perhaps TRBD1 (6 bases). Looked up from germline, CDR1 is MDHEN and CDR2 is SYDVKM. The CDR3 extends over 15 amino acids. Here the CDR3 DNA reads TGTGCCTGCAGTTTACCGACAGGCTCTGGAAACACCATATATTTT. Encoded protein: CACSLPTGSGNTIYF.

The rearrangement uses TRBV7-6 and TRBJ2-1; weak D call: TRBD2 (6 bases). The germline V and J ends were trimmed by 3 bases and 10 bases, with 19 bases remaining between them. The CDR3 has 15 residues. CDR1 is SGHVS and CDR2 is FNYEAQ in the germline V gene. The CDR3 DNA sequence: TGTGCCAGCAGCTTCACTAGCATCCCCGGGGGAGAGCAGTTCTTC. This gives the protein CASSFTSIPGGEQFF.